This T cell receptor (beta chain) was sequenced during a study of OX40 agonist ivuxolimab in advanced cancers. In the study overall: The dose-escalation cohort was approximately 85% male, with a mean age of approximately 61 years, ranging about 23 to 90. Earlier treatment with anti-PD-1, anti-PD-L1 or anti-CTLA-4 was permitted, and about 40% had received some. Broader study findings: Some of the nonresponding patients also showed low levels of normalized T-cell clonal expansion.

V was clipped by 8 bases and J by 5 bases, with 15 bases between them. Germline V gene lookup returns CDR1 SQVTM and CDR2 ANQGSEA. The CDR3 is made up of 13 amino acids. A word on this clone: The target antigen is unknown.

Sequencing was performed with immunoSEQ multiplex PCR; in TCRdb, only in-frame clones are kept and a portion is missing. The sample has around 40,000 clones; 75% to 85% are singletons. The sample here was CD4+ or CD8+ T cells sorted from blood, taken in a trial of the OX40 agonist ivuxolimab. The sequence derives from an adult with an advanced solid tumor such as melanoma, head and neck, liver or kidney cancer. The J gene is TRBJ2-2, the V gene TRBV29-1; the D is unclear. The DNA of the CDR3 is TGCAGCATGACGAGAGCAAGGACCGGGGAGCTGTTTTTT. Its translation is CSMTRARTGELFF.